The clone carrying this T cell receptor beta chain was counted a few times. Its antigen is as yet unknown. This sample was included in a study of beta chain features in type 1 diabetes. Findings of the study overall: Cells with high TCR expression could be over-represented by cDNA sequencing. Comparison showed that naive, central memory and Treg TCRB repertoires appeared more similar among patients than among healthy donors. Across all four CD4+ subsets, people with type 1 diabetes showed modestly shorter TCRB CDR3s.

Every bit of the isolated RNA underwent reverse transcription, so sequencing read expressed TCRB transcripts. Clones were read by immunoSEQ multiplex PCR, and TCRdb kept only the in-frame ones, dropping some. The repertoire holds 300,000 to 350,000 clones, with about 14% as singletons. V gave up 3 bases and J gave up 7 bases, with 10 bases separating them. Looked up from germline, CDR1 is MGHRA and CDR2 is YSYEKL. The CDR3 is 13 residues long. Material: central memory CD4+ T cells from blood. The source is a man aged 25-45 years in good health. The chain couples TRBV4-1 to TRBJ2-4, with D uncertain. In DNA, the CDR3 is TGCGCCAGCAGCCATGACCGGGCTAACATTCAGTACTTC. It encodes CASSHDRANIQYF.